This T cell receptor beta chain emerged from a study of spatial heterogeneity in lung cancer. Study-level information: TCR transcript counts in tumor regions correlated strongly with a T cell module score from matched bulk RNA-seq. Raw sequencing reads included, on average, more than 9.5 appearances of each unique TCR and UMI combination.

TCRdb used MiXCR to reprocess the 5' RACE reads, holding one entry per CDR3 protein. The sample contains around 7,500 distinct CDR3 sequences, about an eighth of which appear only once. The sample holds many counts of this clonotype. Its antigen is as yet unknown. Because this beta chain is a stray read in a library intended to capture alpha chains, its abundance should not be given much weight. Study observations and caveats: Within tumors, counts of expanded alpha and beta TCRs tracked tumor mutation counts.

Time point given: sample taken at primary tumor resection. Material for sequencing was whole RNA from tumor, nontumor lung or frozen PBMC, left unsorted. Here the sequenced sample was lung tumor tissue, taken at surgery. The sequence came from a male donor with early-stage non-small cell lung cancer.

The CDR3 DNA reads as TGCAGTGTTCTCGGCAGGGAGGGATCGAAGCCCCAGCATTTT. Its protein is CSVLGREGSKPQHF. V and J are TRBV20-1 and TRBJ1-5, with a weak D call TRBD1 (5 bases). The V gene's germline CDR1 is DFQATT and CDR2 SNEGSKA (reference sequence). Trimming shortened V by 7 bases and J by 8 bases, and 21 bases separated the two germline ends. There are 14 residues in the CDR3.